The 20 T cell receptor beta chains in this list originate from one sample, sequenced in a study of T cell repertoires in cytomegalovirus infection (dated by TCRdb to between 2018 and 2020). TCRdb lists the instrument as Illumina HiSeq 1500. TCRdb trimmed the raw reads at Q25, called clones with MiXCR and kept productive beta chains. A single entry per CDR3 protein holds the most common genes and DNA from its merged rows. The sample table records 200,000 or so distinct CDR3 sequences; over 25% of these occur just once. Roughly 31% of the sample comes from the top ten. The sample consisted of PBMCs. These receptors all stem from a human donor in good health (CMV status not recorded). Some clones in this sample may be carry-over from other donors' samples.

Only a few counts were recorded for this clonotype. The chain couples TRBV10-3 to TRBJ2-2; D unresolved. Germline CDR1 is ENHRY and CDR2 is SYGVKD. This CDR3 spans 13 amino acids. Between the trimmed V and J ends, which lost 6 bases and 1 base, there was a span of 6 bases. The DNA of the CDR3 is TGTGCCATCAGGGCCGGGAACACCGGGGAGCTGTTTTTT. Translating gives CAIRAGNTGELFF.

This clonotype was detected many times. V usage is TRBV7-2 and J usage is TRBJ1-2, with TRBD1 as a possible D gene (6 bases). CDR3 length: 13 residues. V was cut by 3 bases and J by 2 bases, with 7 bases left in between. Germline V gene sequence: CDR1 SGHTA, CDR2 FQGNSA. The CDR3 loop is CASSFGGNYGYTF. For the CDR3, the DNA is TGTGCCAGCAGCTTTGGGGGCAACTATGGCTACACCTTC.

This clonotype has only a few counts. J is TRBJ2-1 and V is TRBV4-1; D gene uncertain. Germline CDR1 MGHRA, CDR2 YSYEKL. Trimming shortened V by 2 bases and J by 3 bases, and 5 bases separated the two germline ends. This CDR3 has 13 residues. CDR3 sequence (DNA): TGCGCCAGCAGCCAACCGTACTACAATGAGCAGTTCTTC. Its protein is CASSQPYYNEQFF.

V is TRBV25-1 and J is TRBJ2-7, with 10 nucleotides matching TRBD2. This CDR3 comprises 17 residues. Trimming took 2 bases from V and 0 from J; bases not matched to a gene: 7. Per germline, CDR1 MGHDK and CDR2 SYGVNS. The CDR3 bases are TGTGCCAGCAGTGAACAACAAGGACTAGCGGCCTCCTACGAGCAGTACTTC. It specifies CASSEQQGLAASYEQYF.

This clonotype was seen only a few times. This rearrangement joins TRBV27 to TRBJ2-5; D may be TRBD2 (6 bases). The germline gives CDR1 MNHEY, CDR2 SMNVEV (reference sequence). The CDR3 loop spans 15 amino acids. The germline V and J ends were trimmed by 6 bases and 1 base, with 15 bases remaining between them. For the CDR3, the DNA is TGTGCCAGCAGGAACGGGGGACTTCGCCAAGAGACCCAGTACTTC. Translation: CASRNGGLRQETQYF.

There are a few counts of this clonotype. Here the CDR3 DNA reads TGTGCCATCAGTGGACCGCCGGGACAGGGGAACGGGGAGCTGTTTTTT. Translated: CAISGPPGQGNGELFF. The genes are TRBV10-3 and TRBJ2-2, with 10 bases lining up with TRBD1. Unmatched junction bases numbered 9, after V lost 4 bases and J lost 7 bases. This CDR3 is 16 amino acids long. Germline lookup yields CDR1 ENHRY and CDR2 SYGVKD.

The gene calls are TRBV5-1 and TRBJ2-5; D gene uncertain. The germline V and J ends were trimmed by 4 bases and 0 bases, with 4 bases remaining between them. CDR3 length: 12 residues. The germline V gene has CDR1 SGHRS and CDR2 YFSETQ. DNA for the CDR3: TGCGCCAGCAGCCAGCACCAAGAGACCCAGTACTTC. Translated, it gives CASSQHQETQYF.

This clonotype appeared a few times. This rearrangement joins TRBV7-2 to TRBJ2-7, with 7 bases aligning to TRBD2. Germline values: CDR1 SGHTA, CDR2 FQGNSA. Trimming cost V 1 base and J 3 bases; bases outside gene matches: 9. This CDR3 region has 16 residues. The CDR3 DNA reads TGTGCCAGCAGCTTAGGGGGCTGGGCTAGCGGCTACGAGCAGTACTTC. The encoded protein is CASSLGGWASGYEQYF.

In its sample, this clonotype was seen many times. J is TRBJ1-5 and V is TRBV19; D gene unclear. Deletions cut 5 bases from V and 7 bases from J, with 18 bases between. This CDR3 is 15 amino acids long. Germline V gene lookup returns CDR1 LNHDA and CDR2 SQIVND (reference sequence). The CDR3 is CASSPWAAPEQPQHF. The CDR3 DNA is TGTGCCAGTAGTCCGTGGGCCGCCCCGGAGCAGCCCCAGCATTTT. The full variable domain, with the rest looked up from reference TRBV19 and TRBJ1-5, is DGGITQSPKYLFRKEGQNVTLSCEQNLNHDAMYWYRQDPGQGLRLIYYSQIVNDFQKGDIAEGYSVSREKKESFPLTVTSAQKNPTAFYLCASSPWAAPEQPQHFGDGTRLSIL.

V gene TRBV12-3 or TRBV12-4 combines with J gene TRBJ1-2; D remains ambiguous. The CDR3 runs to 14 residues. Trimming removed 6 bases at V and 2 bases at J, with 13 bases between. CDR3 coding DNA: TGTGCCAGCAGCACCGGGTCCACGAACTATGGCTACACCTTC. Protein: CASSTGSTNYGYTF.

The chain joins TRBV2 to TRBJ1-1, with 8 bases that match TRBD1. Germline V lookup: CDR1 SNHLY, CDR2 FYNNEI. The CDR3 has 14 amino acids. After removal of 6 bases from V and 6 bases from J, the junction contained 9 bases not matched to a gene. The CDR3 loop is CASRVGQGAAEAFF. DNA for the CDR3: TGTGCCAGCAGGGTAGGGCAGGGGGCCGCTGAAGCTTTCTTT.

To note about this clonotype: Being one base from a much bigger clone, this may be a read error. The DNA for the CDR3 is TGTGCCAGCAGTTTAGATGTGACAGGGGTAAACTATGTCTACACCTTC. Translated: CASSLDVTGVNYVYTF. This chain links TRBV12-3 or TRBV12-4 with TRBJ1-2, with 8 bases fitting TRBD1. This CDR3 region has 16 residues.

This rearrangement joins TRBV15 to TRBJ1-1, with D perhaps matching TRBD1 (6 bases). V lost 6 bases, J lost 1 base, and 9 bases lay in between. CDR3 length equals 13 residues. Germline assignment: CDR1 LNHNV and CDR2 YYDKDF (reference sequence). The CDR3 sequence is CATSLQGNTEAFF. CDR3 in DNA: TGTGCCACCAGTCTACAGGGGAACACTGAAGCTTTCTTT.

This chain connects TRBV20-1 to TRBJ2-4, with D possibly being TRBD2 (6 bases). Trimming took off 6 bases at V and 3 bases at J, with 15 bases between the two ends. CDR3 size: 14 residues. CDR1 is DFQATT, CDR2 SNEGSKA, per germline (reference sequence). CDR3 residues: CSALSTGGKNIQYF. In DNA form, the CDR3 reads TGCAGTGCCCTCTCTACCGGGGGCAAAAACATTCAGTACTTC.

This clonotype was observed a handful of times. The chain links TRBV5-1 to TRBJ1-3; no definite D call. CDR3 length equals 16 residues. Deletions cut 4 bases from V and 4 bases from J, with 18 bases between. The germline CDR1 and CDR2 sequences are SGHRS and YFSETQ. CDR3 loop: CASSLGRSLAGNTIYF. CDR3 in DNA: TGCGCCAGCAGCCTCGGACGGAGTTTAGCCGGAAACACCATATATTTT.

This clonotype was recorded a few times. The genes are TRBV4-3 and TRBJ2-2; D gene uncertain. Trimming removed 0 bases at V and 6 bases at J, with 14 bases between. The germline CDR1 and CDR2 sequences are LGHNA and YSLEER. The CDR3 totals 16 residues. The CDR3 loop is CASSQELRVWSGELFF. CDR3 sequence (DNA): TGCGCCAGCAGCCAAGAGCTACGCGTATGGTCCGGGGAGCTGTTTTTT.

Notes on this clonotype: A read error may produce the germline difference seen at one junction end. The chain couples TRBV7-6 to TRBJ2-3; 12 nucleotides line up with TRBD1. Germline V gene data show CDR1 as SGHVS and CDR2 as FNYEAQ. The CDR3 totals 15 residues. CDR3 protein: CASSRDRGPTDTQYF. DNA of the CDR3: TGTGCTAGCAGCCGGGACAGGGGGCCCACAGATACGCAGTATTTT.

Only a few counts were recorded for this clonotype. The chain employs TRBV11-2 and TRBJ2-5, with D possibly matching TRBD2 (7 bases). CDR3 length equals 17 residues. Trimming shortened V by 2 bases and J by 0 bases, and 16 bases separated the two germline ends. The V gene's germline CDR1 is SGHAT and CDR2 FQNNGV. CDR3 amino acids: CASSLWGGGSYQETQYF. CDR3 DNA sequence: TGTGCCAGCAGCTTATGGGGAGGGGGATCGTACCAAGAGACCCAGTACTTC.

The chain recombines TRBV20-1 with TRBJ1-4; D remains unclear. The CDR3 has 14 amino acids. CDR1 and CDR2 from the germline V gene are DFQATT and SNEGSKA (reference sequence). Deletions cut 6 bases from V and 6 bases from J, with 17 bases between. The CDR3 here is CSAPIPGVHEKLFF. CDR3 DNA: TGCAGTGCCCCAATCCCGGGAGTACATGAAAAACTGTTTTTT.

This clonotype was counted between two and nine times. The chain is built from TRBV19 and TRBJ1-3; TRBD1 is a possible D gene (5 bases). V dropped 7 bases and J dropped 0 bases, with 13 bases sitting between them. CDR1 and CDR2 from the germline V gene are LNHDA and SQIVND (reference sequence). The CDR3 covers 15 residues. The CDR3 DNA reads as TGTGCCAGTACCCGAGGAGGGGACTCTGGAAACACCATATATTTT. The encoded protein is CASTRGGDSGNTIYF.